This TCR beta chain was found in a study of regulatory T cells in long-lasting Graves disease. Regarding the study as a whole: Among samples with persistent disease, TRBV28, TRBJ1-2 and TRBJ2-5 were favored. Patients with persistent Graves' had lower TCR diversity than newly diagnosed patients.

Noted time point: newly diagnosed GD, antithyroid drugs for less than 3 months. From RNA extracted from PBMCs, the TCR library was made. On this clonotype itself: Its antigen is undetermined.

Trimming left V 1 base short and J 2 bases short, with 8 bases between. The CDR3 length is 14 residues. Germline V gene sequence: CDR1 LNHDA, CDR2 SQIVND (reference sequence). Building the TCR beta libraries relied on iRepertoire HTBI primers, and CDR3 regions underwent Arm-PCR. TCRdb called the multiplex PCR reads again in MiXCR, with one record for every CDR3 protein. The table includes 350,000 to 500,000 distinct CDR3 sequences, about 14% detected once. The sample was also reused in another study, on T cells in Graves' hyperthyroidism and ophthalmopathy. In that study: In making diagnoses, clinical symptoms, serum thyroxine and TRAb, thyroid ultrasound and orbital computed tomography were all used. A model of 13 V-J features distinguished ophthalmopathy from stable hyperthyroidism.

The input for sequencing was peripheral blood mononuclear cells (PBMCs), taken at new diagnosis, from a patient treated with antithyroid drugs. The genes are TRBV19 and TRBJ1-1; no definite D call. The receptor was derived from a woman between 45 and 60 years old with Graves disease. The CDR3 DNA reads TGTGCCAGTAGTATAGGTAGCTCCAACACTGAAGCTTTCTTT. This gives the protein CASSIGSSNTEAFF. Using reference TRBV19 and TRBJ1-1 for the parts outside the CDR3, the full variable domain is DGGITQSPKYLFRKEGQNVTLSCEQNLNHDAMYWYRQDPGQGLRLIYYSQIVNDFQKGDIAEGYSVSREKKESFPLTVTSAQKNPTAFYLCASSIGSSNTEAFFGQGTRLTVV.